The rows below give T cell receptor beta chains drawn from one sample of a study of T cell responses to AZD1222 COVID-19 vaccine. Clones were read by immunoSEQ multiplex PCR, and TCRdb kept only the in-frame ones, dropping some. This sample has 150,000 to 200,000 clones, with around 92% found just once. Specimen: peripheral blood, collected on day 0 of AZD1222 vaccination. The receptors were gathered from an adult in good health. The CDR3 runs from the conserved cysteine through the conserved F or W. The order of the fields is J gene, V gene, D gene, clone size, CDR3 DNA, CDR3 protein. A D gene is named only where the DNA matches it firmly. Expanded clones are given a class, and other clones once, few, many or no size at all.

TRBJ1-5	TRBV12-3/TRBV12-4	NA	NA	TGTGCCAGCAGCCCTGGGAGCAATCAGCCCCAGCATTTT	CASSPGSNQPQHF
TRBJ2-5	TRBV29-1	TRBD1	NA	TGCAGCGTCGCAACCGGGACAGGGGTTTATGAGACCCAGTACTTC	CSVATGTGVYETQYF
TRBJ2-1	TRBV7-6	TRBD2	NA	TGTGCCAGCAGCTTAAGGGACGGGACTAGCGGGAGTGTCTCCTACAATGAGCAGTTCTTC	CASSLRDGTSGSVSYNEQFF
TRBJ2-7	TRBV4-2	TRBD1	once	TGTGCCAGCAGCCAGGTATCCGGGACAGGGACGGCCTACGAGCAGTACTTC	CASSQVSGTGTAYEQYF
TRBJ2-7	TRBV20-1	TRBD2	NA	TGCAGTGCTAGTGGTACCGGGACTAGCGGGTACGAGCAGTACTTC	CSASGTGTSGYEQYF
TRBJ1-6	TRBV30	TRBD1	NA	TGTGCCTGGAGAGGGGGCCGATATAATTCACCCCTCCACTTT	CAWRGGRYNSPLHF
TRBJ1-2	TRBV6-6	NA	NA	TGTGCCAGCCTATTAAGCCCCGTGGGCTACACCTTC	CASLLSPVGYTF
TRBJ1-3	TRBV19	TRBD1	once	TGTGCCAGTAGCCAGGGGGCATCTTCTGGAAACACCATATATTTT	CASSQGASSGNTIYF
TRBJ1-1	TRBV28	TRBD1	NA	TGTGCCAGCAGTTCTCCGAGGGGGCGTCATCCTAGCACTGAAGCTTTCTTT	CASSSPRGRHPSTEAFF
TRBJ2-3	TRBV7-2	NA	NA	TGTGCCAGCAGCTTAAATACCGCTACGCAGTATTTT	CASSLNTATQYF
TRBJ1-3	TRBV7-2	NA	NA	TGTGCCAGCAGCTTAGGACCTGGAAACACCATATATTTT	CASSLGPGNTIYF
TRBJ2-1	TRBV29-1	NA	NA	TGCAGCGTCCACTTAGGGGCCAGGAAAAACAATGAGCAGTTCTTC	CSVHLGARKNNEQFF
TRBJ1-2	TRBV19	NA	once	TGTGCCAGTAGTCAAACTACAGGGTTTGGCTACACCTTC	CASSQTTGFGYTF
TRBJ1-3	TRBV11-2	NA	once	TGTGCCAGCAGCTTATCCCGACGGGCCATATATTTT	CASSLSRRAIYF
TRBJ1-3	TRBV7-6	NA	NA	TGTGCCAGCAGCTTAATGGGACGGAACTCTGGAAACACCATATATTTT	CASSLMGRNSGNTIYF
TRBJ2-5	TRBV27	NA	few	TGTGCCAGCAGTTTATCGGGGACTTACGGAGAGACCCAGTACTTC	CASSLSGTYGETQYF
TRBJ2-5	TRBV19	TRBD1	NA	TGTGCCACCGGGACAGGGCTGGGGGAGACCCAGTACTTC	CATGTGLGETQYF
TRBJ2-5	TRBV7-2	NA	NA	TGTGCCAGCAGCTTAGGGTCGGCCGCTACTCAAGAGACCCAGTACTTC	CASSLGSAATQETQYF
TRBJ1-2	TRBV18	NA	once	TGTGCCAGCTCACCTCGGGACTGGGGAGACTATGGCTACACCTTC	CASSPRDWGDYGYTF
TRBJ1-1	TRBV14	NA	NA	TGTGCCAGCAGCCAAGACTCCCCTGAAGCTTTCTTT	CASSQDSPEAFF
TRBJ1-4	TRBV6-1	NA	NA	TGTGCCAGCAGTGAAGGGCCCCAGGCTAATGAAAAACTGTTTTTT	CASSEGPQANEKLFF
TRBJ1-1	TRBV19	TRBD1	NA	TGTGCCAGTAGTATACCCCCGGACAGGGTAACCCTATCCGGCACTGAAGCTTTCTTT	CASSIPPDRVTLSGTEAFF
TRBJ2-3	TRBV15	NA	NA	TGTGCCATTTCCTTGGGGGCTGTGGTAGATACGCAGTATTTT	CAISLGAVVDTQYF
TRBJ2-7	TRBV2	NA	NA	TGTGCCAGCAGTGAAATTGAGTACGAGCAGTACTTC	CASSEIEYEQYF
TRBJ2-5	TRBV7-8	TRBD1	NA	TGTGCCAGCAGCTCCCTACCGGGACAGGGTGAAGAGACCCAGTACTTC	CASSSLPGQGEETQYF
TRBJ1-5	TRBV28	NA	NA	TGTGCCAGCAGCGGGTTCATAAGCAATCAGCCCCAGCATTTT	CASSGFISNQPQHF
TRBJ2-3	TRBV4-3	TRBD2	few	TGCGCCAGCAGCCTCAGACTAGCGGGAGGGGTGACTAGCACAGATACGCAGTATTTT	CASSLRLAGGVTSTDTQYF
TRBJ1-1	TRBV30	NA	NA	TGTGCCTGGAGTGTAGCGTCGGGGGGGAAGTCGGAAGCTTTCTTT	CAWSVASGGKSEAFF
TRBJ2-1	TRBV6-1	NA	NA	TGTGCCAGCCTATTGAGCTCCTACAATGAGCAGTTCTTC	CASLLSSYNEQFF
TRBJ2-1	TRBV4-3	NA	NA	TGCGCCAGCAGCCAAGTTACACCCAACTCGGTGCAGTTCTTC	CASSQVTPNSVQFF
TRBJ2-7	TRBV6-5	NA	NA	TGTGCCAGCAGTTACTCGCCGGGAGCCAGTACCTACGAGCAGTACTTC	CASSYSPGASTYEQYF
TRBJ1-1	TRBV9	NA	NA	TGTGCCAGCAGCGCCTACCTACGCGGGTCGAACACTGAAGCTTTCTTT	CASSAYLRGSNTEAFF
TRBJ2-5	TRBV3-1/TRBV3-2	TRBD2	NA	TGTGCCAGCAGCCTCTACCAGCGGGAGGGCCGGGAGACCCAGTACTTC	CASSLYQREGRETQYF
TRBJ1-1	TRBV6-2/TRBV6-3	TRBD1	NA	TGTGCCAGCAGCCCCTACCTGGACAGGGACACTGAAGCTTTCTTT	CASSPYLDRDTEAFF
TRBJ1-5	TRBV30	NA	NA	TGTGCCTGGAGTGATGAGGGCTTTAAGCCCCAGCATTTT	CAWSDEGFKPQHF
TRBJ2-7	TRBV14	NA	NA	TGTGCCAGCAGCCCTTTGGGAGGTAGGCCAAATCAGTACTTC	CASSPLGGRPNQYF
TRBJ1-1	TRBV19	NA	NA	TGTGCCAGTAGTATAGATATAGGGACGGGTGAAGCTTTCTTT	CASSIDIGTGEAFF
TRBJ2-1	TRBV10-1	NA	NA	TGCGCCACCTCGGGTACCGGGGAGCCCTACAATGAGCAGTTCTTC	CATSGTGEPYNEQFF
TRBJ1-5	TRBV2	TRBD1	NA	TGTGCCAGCAGTGAATGGTTTGACAGGGGGCCCGGGGGCAATCAGCCCCAGCATTTT	CASSEWFDRGPGGNQPQHF
TRBJ2-3	TRBV19	NA	NA	TGTGCCAGTAGTATCGTACACGGATACACAGATACGCAGTATTTT	CASSIVHGYTDTQYF
TRBJ2-1	TRBV30	NA	NA	TGTGCCTGGAGTCCACCACCAGGGGGGACTAGAAATGACAATGAGCAGTTCTTC	CAWSPPPGGTRNDNEQFF
TRBJ1-1	TRBV6-2/TRBV6-3	NA	NA	TGTGCCAGCAGTTACTTAAAGAACACTGAAGCTTTCTTT	CASSYLKNTEAFF
TRBJ2-2	TRBV27	NA	NA	TGTGCCAGCAGTTTCGACAGCTCGAACACCGGGGAGCTGTTTTTT	CASSFDSSNTGELFF
TRBJ1-5	TRBV2	TRBD1	NA	TGTGCCAGCGCAACAGGGGGAGATCAGCCCCAGCATTTT	CASATGGDQPQHF
TRBJ1-2	TRBV4-2	NA	NA	TGTGCCAGCAGCCAAGAAATAGCTAACTATGGCTACACCTTC	CASSQEIANYGYTF